These 5 T cell receptor beta chains share one sample of origin, sequenced in a study of T cell repertoires in cytomegalovirus infection. TCRdb recomputed calls from the reads with MiXCR, one row per CDR3 protein. The sample holds about 69,000 distinct CDR3 sequences, 25% to 30% seen once. No antigen has been assigned to these receptors. This specimen consisted of CD8+ T cells from cultured PBMCs, obtained from culture after CMV antigen stimulation. These receptors were taken from a human donor in good health (CMV status not recorded). Some clones in this sample may be carry-over from other donors' samples.

The J gene is TRBJ2-6, the V gene TRBV7-2, with unresolved D. There are 18 residues in the CDR3. V was shortened by 3 bases and J by 0 bases, with 15 bases between the two germline ends. CDR1 is SGHTA and CDR2 is FQGNSA in the germline V gene. The CDR3 here is CASSFALMGISGANVLTF. CDR3 coding DNA: TGTGCCAGCAGCTTCGCCCTAATGGGGATCTCTGGGGCCAACGTCCTGACTTTC.

This clonotype was seen a few times. The rearrangement uses TRBV20-1 and TRBJ1-6; tentative D call: TRBD1 (6 bases). V was shortened by 3 bases and J by 0 bases, with 12 bases between the two germline ends. This CDR3 has 16 residues. The germline gives CDR1 DFQATT, CDR2 SNEGSKA (reference sequence). The chain's CDR3 is CSARATGSSYNSPLHF. CDR3 DNA sequence: TGCAGTGCTAGGGCTACAGGGAGCTCCTATAATTCACCCCTCCACTTT.

This clonotype was counted ten times or more. The V gene is TRBV7-8, the J gene TRBJ2-7; D call uncertain. Germline V gene data show CDR1 as SGHVS and CDR2 as FQNEAQ. The V and J ends lost 2 bases and 7 bases respectively, with 12 bases between them. The CDR3 is made up of 13 amino acids. This CDR3 reads CASSLSYGAEQYF. CDR3 nucleotide sequence: TGTGCCAGCAGCTTATCTTACGGAGCAGAGCAGTACTTC.

Concerning this clonotype itself: A junction end diverges from the germline sequence, so it may reflect a read error. The V gene is TRBV20-1, the J gene TRBJ2-3, with D perhaps being TRBD1 or TRBD2 (5 bases each). The CDR3 is made up of 15 amino acids. Germline V lookup: CDR1 DFQATT, CDR2 SNEGSKA (reference sequence). The CDR3 bases are TGCAGTGCTAACCTCCGGGACCTAGGCACGGATACGCAGTATTTT. This sequence encodes CSANLRDLGTDTQYF.

This clonotype was found a few times. The CDR3 here is CASSLARGGTNEKLFF. CDR3 DNA sequence: TGTGCCAGCAGCTTAGCGCGGGGAGGAACTAATGAAAAACTGTTTTTT. The genes are TRBV7-8 and TRBJ1-4, with D uncertain. Germline-derived CDR1 and CDR2 are SGHVS and FQNEAQ. The CDR3 totals 16 residues. V was shortened by 0 bases and J by 1 base, with 9 bases between the two germline ends.